A single sample gave rise to the 7 T cell receptor beta chains below, sequenced in a study of blood T cell repertoires in COVID-19. The table came from immunoSEQ multiplex PCR; TCRdb's copy has only in-frame clones and leaves some out. The repertoire includes 310,000 or so clones, about 82% of them detected once, and 1.5% to 2% sits in the top ten. Sequences were obtained from peripheral blood. All receptors derive from a woman aged 45-65 years with acute or convalescent COVID-19.

The chain employs TRBV18 and TRBJ1-1, with TRBD1 as a possible D gene (6 bases). This CDR3 contains 15 residues. CDR1 KGHSH and CDR2 LQKENI come from the germline V gene. V lost 2 bases to trimming and J lost 5 bases, with 15 bases between them. The CDR3 reads CASSPEDTGMTEAFF. DNA for the CDR3: TGTGCCAGCTCACCAGAAGATACAGGGATGACTGAAGCTTTCTTT.

J is TRBJ1-4 and V is TRBV7-6; D remains ambiguous. This CDR3 has 14 residues. V lost 5 bases and J lost 7, with 14 bases in between. Germline lookup yields CDR1 SGHVS and CDR2 FNYEAQ. The CDR3 loop reads CASSPGTPGEKLFF. DNA of the CDR3: TGTGCCAGCAGCCCGGGTACACCCGGTGAAAAACTGTTTTTT.

This clone was seen once. The chain carries TRBV3-1 (or the pseudogene TRBV3-2) and TRBJ2-7, with 7 nucleotides matching TRBD1. V gave up 4 bases and J gave up 3 bases; unmatched junction bases: 3. The germline gives CDR1 LGHDT, CDR2 YNNKEL (reference sequence). The CDR3 has 13 amino acids. Here the CDR3 reads CASSPGQSYEQYF. The CDR3 bases are TGTGCCAGCAGCCCGGGACAGAGCTACGAGCAGTACTTC.

V and J are TRBV6-4 and TRBJ1-2, with 8 bases fitting TRBD1. In germline, CDR1 is MRHNA, CDR2 SNTAGT. The CDR3 is 13 residues long. V lost 7 bases and J lost 4; bases outside the gene matches: 5. CDR3 protein: CASKETGGYGYTF. The CDR3, as DNA: TGTGCCAGCAAAGAAACAGGGGGCTATGGCTACACCTTC.

V gene TRBV4-1 combines with J gene TRBJ1-4, with unresolved D. Germline CDR1 is MGHRA and CDR2 is YSYEKL. Trimming removed 4 bases at V and 7 bases at J, with 16 bases between. This CDR3 has 15 amino acids. The DNA of the CDR3 is TGCGCCAGCAGCCCTCAACGCGGTGGTTCTGAAAAACTGTTTTTT. Translation gives CASSPQRGGSEKLFF.

This clone appeared a few times. This chain joins TRBV7-8 and TRBJ2-1, with D possibly matching TRBD2 (5 bases). Germline V lookup: CDR1 SGHVS, CDR2 FQNEAQ. Trimming shortened V by 3 bases and J by 2 bases, and 11 bases separated the two germline ends. The CDR3 is 15 residues long. The CDR3 nucleotides read TGTGCCAGCAGCTTTCCGGGGTCCCCCTACAATGAGCAGTTCTTC. It translates to CASSFPGSPYNEQFF.

J is TRBJ2-3 and V is TRBV19, with D maybe TRBD1 (6 bases). Germline V CDR1 and CDR2: LNHDA, SQIVND (reference sequence). The CDR3 has 16 amino acids. V was shortened by 0 bases and J by 10 bases, with 20 bases between the two germline ends. Here the CDR3 DNA reads TGTGCCAGTAGTATAGAAGGGGGTCGGACGTCGGTTGCGCAGTATTTT. This sequence encodes CASSIEGGRTSVAQYF.